This T cell receptor beta chain derives from a study of T cells after yellow fever vaccination. The overall study: SMART-Seq v4 Ultra Low Input prepared the low-cell-number fractions. Study-level points and caveats: Abundant clonotypes from the bulk population could get into FACS-sorted repertoires as contaminants.

This clonotype was seen a few times. Its antigen is unidentified. 5'RACE template switching generated TCR cDNA, adding a universal primer site and UMIs. TCRdb used MiXCR to reprocess the 5' RACE reads, holding one entry per CDR3 protein. The profile shows about 240,000 distinct CDR3 sequences, less than 9% of them singletons. This specimen consisted of CD4+ T cells sorted from PBMCs, obtained 15 days after the yellow fever booster vaccination. The TCR comes from a man aged 30 to 39 who received the YFV17D yellow fever vaccine.

The chain's CDR3 is CASSRTTGELFF. The CDR3 region has the DNA TGTGCCAGCAGCCGGACCACCGGGGAGCTGTTTTTT. The chain joins TRBV6-6 to TRBJ2-2; D remains ambiguous. Per germline, CDR1 MNHNY and CDR2 SVGAGI (reference sequence). CDR3 size: 12 residues. V lost 6 bases to trimming and J lost 4 bases, with 6 bases between them.